The clone carrying this TCR beta chain was picked up a small number of times. Time point defined: sample taken at primary tumor resection. Unsorted whole RNA from tumor, nontumor lung or frozen PBMC underwent sequencing. Untreated early-stage non-small cell lung cancer patients, some 70 in total, were the donors. V was clipped by 0 bases and J by 1 base, with 10 bases between them. Germline loops: CDR1 MNHNS, CDR2 SASEGT. The CDR3 runs to 15 residues. The sample originates from a study of spatial heterogeneity in lung cancer. TCR cDNA molecules were tagged individually, and each one carried a unique molecular identifier. TCRdb used MiXCR to reprocess the 5' RACE reads, holding one entry per CDR3 protein. In the table there are roughly 25,000 distinct CDR3 sequences, 4.7% of which are singletons.

The sample consisted of PBMCs, taken at surgery. The receptor comes from a male donor with early-stage non-small cell lung cancer. The chain links TRBV6-1 to TRBJ2-7; tentatively, D is TRBD2 (5 bases). Here the CDR3 DNA reads TGTGCCAGCAGTGAAGCTGCGGGTTCTTCCTACGAGCAGTACTTC. As protein: CASSEAAGSSYEQYF.